The 14 T cell receptor beta chains listed next were all sequenced from one sample in a study of T cells in Graves' hyperthyroidism and ophthalmopathy. Amplified TCR beta CDR3 regions came from RNA transcripts. HTBI primers were used for first-round RT-PCR of the TCR CDR3. MiXCR was run by TCRdb on the multiplex PCR reads, yielding one entry per CDR3 protein. Of some 370,000 distinct CDR3 sequences in the sample, roughly an eighth were seen once. Material for sequencing was blood. Every receptor here comes from a man in his fifties or sixties with Graves' ophthalmopathy.

In its sample, this clonotype was seen many times. V and J are TRBV30 and TRBJ2-1; D gene uncertain. Germline CDR1 and CDR2: GTSNPN and SVGIG (reference sequence). The CDR3 runs 16 residues. Trimming took 0 bases from V and 5 from J, leaving 17 bases between them. The CDR3 here is CAWSVDGPPPHNEQFF. Written as DNA, the CDR3 is TGTGCCTGGAGTGTAGACGGCCCACCGCCCCACAATGAGCAGTTCTTC.

This clonotype was detected a few times. The chain joins TRBV24-1 to TRBJ2-6, with 7 bases fitting TRBD1. V shed 5 bases, J shed 4 bases, and the junction held 4 bases outside the gene matches. The CDR3 consists of 15 residues. The germline V gene has CDR1 KGHDR and CDR2 SFDVKD. Written as DNA, the CDR3 is TGTGCCACCAGTGCGACAGGGACCGGGGCCAACGTCCTGACTTTC. It yields the protein CATSATGTGANVLTF.

This clonotype appeared many times. The V call is TRBV2, the J call TRBJ2-1; 10 nucleotides agree with TRBD2. The V gene end was trimmed by 4 bases and the J gene end by 4 bases; junction bases not matched to a gene: 4. The CDR3 is made up of 15 amino acids. The germline CDR1 and CDR2 sequences are SNHLY and FYNNEI. The CDR3 loop is CASSVASGRYNEQFF. CDR3 DNA sequence: TGTGCCAGCAGTGTAGCTAGCGGGAGATACAATGAGCAGTTCTTC.

This clonotype was seen more than once but under ten times. The genes are TRBV19 and TRBJ1-2; D is unresolved. Trimming pared 5 bases from V and 8 bases from J, leaving 9 bases between. Germline V gene lookup returns CDR1 LNHDA and CDR2 SQIVND (reference sequence). There are 11 residues in the CDR3. CDR3 in amino acids: CASSFNGGYTF. In nucleotides, the CDR3 is TGTGCCAGTAGTTTCAACGGCGGCTACACCTTC.

This clonotype was picked up many times. V usage is TRBV29-1 and J usage is TRBJ2-1; tentatively, D is TRBD1 (6 bases). CDR3 size: 15 residues. V was clipped by 2 bases and J by 4 bases, with 15 bases between them. The germline CDR1 and CDR2 sequences are SQVTM and ANQGSEA. CDR3 DNA sequence: TGCAGCGTTGAACCGGCACAGGGATCTTACAATGAGCAGTTCTTC. Encoded protein: CSVEPAQGSYNEQFF.

This clonotype came up many times. The chain carries TRBV4-1 and TRBJ2-3; D is undetermined. The CDR3 runs to 15 residues. Per germline, CDR1 MGHRA and CDR2 YSYEKL. Trimming cost V 0 bases and J 4 bases, with 11 bases left between them. The CDR3 DNA reads as TGCGCCAGCAGCCAAGATCCGCCTAGACCAGATACGCAGTATTTT. Protein: CASSQDPPRPDTQYF.

This clonotype was observed at least ten times. The V call is TRBV20-1, the J call TRBJ2-5, with D possibly TRBD2 on 6 matching bases. The CDR3 is 14 amino acids. Germline V gene lookup returns CDR1 DFQATT and CDR2 SNEGSKA (reference sequence). The germline V and J ends were trimmed by 6 bases and 3 bases, with 17 bases remaining between them. The CDR3 loop reads CSAPPGGPKETQYF. The DNA for the CDR3 is TGCAGTGCCCCGCCCGGGGGTCCTAAAGAGACCCAGTACTTC.

This clonotype was picked up many times. V usage is TRBV18 and J usage is TRBJ2-3; 7 nucleotides agree with TRBD2. Germline V gene sequence: CDR1 KGHSH, CDR2 LQKENI. Trimming took 1 base from V and 6 from J; bases not matched to a gene: 10. The CDR3 totals 16 residues. The CDR3 coding sequence is TGTGCCAGCTCACCACTGGCGGGAGATTGGGCGGATACGCAGTATTTT. It yields the protein CASSPLAGDWADTQYF.

This clonotype showed up just once. Mismatch with germline at one junction end may stem from a read error. The rearrangement links TRBV10-3 to TRBJ2-1, with D possibly TRBD2 on 5 matching bases. The CDR3 totals 16 residues. Germline CDR1 reads ENHRY; CDR2 reads SYGVKD. The CDR3 DNA sequence: TGTGCCATCAGCCCCGATGGGAGTCGGTCCTACAATGAGCAGCTCTTC. Translation gives CAISPDGSRSYNEQLF.

This clonotype was picked up many times. The chain has TRBV28 and TRBJ2-7; D is perhaps TRBD2 (6 bases). Germline V gives CDR1 MDHEN, CDR2 SYDVKM. The CDR3 is made up of 15 amino acids. Trimming left V 7 bases short and J 6 bases short, with 22 bases between. CDR3 DNA: TGTGCCAGCAAGGTCGCCGGGACTGGAGCTTTCGAGCAGTACTTC. As protein: CASKVAGTGAFEQYF.

This clonotype was observed many times. This chain uses TRBV3-1 with TRBJ2-1; D is possibly TRBD2 (5 bases). Between the trimmed V and J ends, which lost 0 bases and 7 bases, there was a span of 16 bases. Germline assignment: CDR1 LGHDT and CDR2 YNNKEL (reference sequence). The CDR3 loop spans 16 amino acids. The CDR3: CASSQEGKGRDNEQFF. The CDR3 DNA sequence: TGTGCCAGCAGCCAAGAGGGAAAAGGACGGGATAATGAGCAGTTCTTC.

This clonotype was seen more than once but under ten times. This sequence joins TRBV12-3 or TRBV12-4 and TRBJ2-1; no clear D gene. Deletions cut 3 bases from V and 7 bases from J, with 7 bases between. This CDR3 spans 12 amino acids. This chain's CDR3 is CASSFVGNEQFF. In nucleotides, the CDR3 is TGTGCCAGCAGTTTCGTAGGAAATGAGCAGTTCTTC.

The V gene is TRBV7-6, the J gene TRBJ2-1; 10 nucleotides line up with TRBD2. After removal of 6 bases from V and 5 bases from J, the junction contained 22 bases not matched to a gene. The germline V gene has CDR1 SGHVS and CDR2 FNYEAQ. This CDR3 contains 20 residues. CDR3 in DNA: TGTGCCAGCAGAAGGCGCGGACTAGCGGAAACCCACGACTATAACAATGAGCAGTTCTTC. It codes for CASRRRGLAETHDYNNEQFF.

The gene calls are TRBV7-2 and TRBJ2-5, with 11 bases fitting TRBD2. Trimming removed 5 bases from V and 10 bases from J; junction bases left unmatched: 9. From germline, CDR1 is SGHTA and CDR2 FQGNSA. This CDR3 has 14 residues. The CDR3 loop is CASSNRPSGGIQYF. DNA for the CDR3: TGTGCCAGCAGCAACCGCCCTAGCGGGGGGATCCAGTACTTC. The whole variable domain, filled in from reference TRBV7-2 and TRBJ2-5, reads GAGVSQSPSNKVTEKGKDVELRCDPISGHTALYWYRQSLGQGLEFLIYFQGNSAPDKSGLPSDRFSAERTGGSVSTLTIQRTQQEDSAVYLCASSNRPSGGIQYFGPGTRLLVL.